Below, 2 T cell receptor beta chains from the same sample are listed, as sequenced in a study of blood T cell repertoires in COVID-19 (dated by TCRdb to about 2020). The library was generated by the immunoSEQ multiplex PCR assay. The source is immuneACCESS, and TCRdb retained only in-frame sequences with V and J called. Part of the clones is not carried over; for the studies checked, unresolved V genes explain less than half of this, and the remainder is unexplained. The table for this sample lists over 45,000 clones; approximately 90% of them were counted only once. The ten largest clones take up roughly an eighth of the sample. Sequencing input: peripheral blood. These receptors all come from a woman aged 55-75 years with active COVID-19.

This clone appeared a few times. The chain uses TRBV4-3 and TRBJ1-6, with D possibly being TRBD1 (5 bases). Germline-derived CDR1 and CDR2 are LGHNA and YSLEER. The CDR3 consists of 15 residues. The ends were cut back, 2 bases at V and 7 bases at J, with 12 bases in the middle. The CDR3 sequence is CASSQLQEGNSPLHF. Here the CDR3 DNA reads TGCGCCAGCAGCCAACTTCAGGAGGGGAATTCACCCCTCCACTTT.

The rearrangement uses TRBV5-4 and TRBJ2-5; 7 bases line up with TRBD2. Trimming removed 3 bases from V and 7 bases from J; junction bases left unmatched: 6. This CDR3 spans 13 amino acids. The germline CDR1 and CDR2 sequences are SGHNT and YYREEE (reference sequence). The CDR3 region is CASSSGLGGTQYF. CDR3 nucleotides: TGTGCCAGCAGCTCCGGACTAGGCGGGACCCAGTACTTC.